The clone carrying this T cell receptor (beta chain) was recorded many times. Its antigen remains unidentified. The data originate from a study of T-cell reconstitution after alpha-beta-depleted transplantation in children. Study observations and caveats: Newly produced T cells mostly accounted for T-cell counts and diversity one year post-transplant.

Preparation of the TCRbeta library was carried out with unique molecular identifiers. TCRdb re-analysed the PCR reads in MiXCR, keeping a single row per CDR3 protein. This sample carries about 300,000 distinct CDR3 sequences, 7.5% to 9% of them seen once, and the ten largest clones take around 10%. CDR3 size: 13 residues. Germline V gene sequence: CDR1 SQVTM, CDR2 ANQGSEA. V lost 5 bases to trimming and J lost 3 bases; unmatched junction nucleotides: 4. The rearrangement uses TRBV29-1 and TRBJ1-1, with TRBD1 matching 9 bases. This clonotype was obtained from a female patient aged 2-15 years who had a stem cell transplant for Fanconi anemia, so the T cells may come from the graft donor. The sequenced sample was peripheral blood, obtained 360 days after TCRalphabeta/CD19-depleted stem cell transplant. CDR3 nucleotide sequence: TGCAGCGTTATGGGACAGGGTTACACTGAAGCTTTCTTT. This encodes CSVMGQGYTEAFF.